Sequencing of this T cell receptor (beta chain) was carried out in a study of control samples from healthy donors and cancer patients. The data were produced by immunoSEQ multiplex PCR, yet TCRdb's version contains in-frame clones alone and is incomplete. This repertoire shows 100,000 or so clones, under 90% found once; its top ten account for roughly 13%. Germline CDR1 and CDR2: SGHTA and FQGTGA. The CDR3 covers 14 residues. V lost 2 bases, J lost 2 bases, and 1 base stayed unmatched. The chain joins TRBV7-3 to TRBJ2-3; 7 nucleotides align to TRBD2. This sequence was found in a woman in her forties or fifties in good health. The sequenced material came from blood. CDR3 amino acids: CASSLAGATDTQYF. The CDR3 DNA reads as TGTGCCAGCAGCTTAGCGGGAGCCACAGATACGCAGTATTTT.